This T cell receptor beta chain was sequenced for a study of Graves' ophthalmopathy and Graves' hyperthyroidism. RNA transcripts served as template for amplifying TCR beta CDR3 sequences. Investigators did first-round RT-PCR with HTBI primers, then second-round multiplex PCR. TCRdb re-called the multiplex PCR reads through MiXCR, storing one row per CDR3 protein. Among 57,000 or so distinct CDR3 sequences listed, roughly 46% were seen once. Within the sample, this clonotype is medium-sized. The V gene end was trimmed by 5 bases and the J gene end by 10 bases; junction bases not matched to a gene: 5. This CDR3 is built from 12 residues. Germline assignment: CDR1 LNHNV and CDR2 YYDKDF (reference sequence).

Sequences were obtained from peripheral blood. The TCR originated in an adult woman with Graves' ophthalmopathy. The rearrangement links TRBV15 to TRBJ2-1; 7 bases map to TRBD2. The CDR3 DNA reads as TGTGCCACCAGCGTGAGGGACTACGAGCAGTTCTTC. Translation gives CATSVRDYEQFF.